The 31 T cell receptor beta chains below all came from one sample that was sequenced in a study of T cells after yellow fever vaccination. TCRdb independently ran MiXCR on the 5' RACE reads; one entry per CDR3 protein. The sample includes 150,000 to 200,000 distinct CDR3 sequences, roughly 8.8% of them seen just once. Sequencing used CD8+ T cells sorted from PBMCs, obtained 45 days after the yellow fever booster vaccination. Receptor source: a man between 18 and 35 years old who received the YFV17D yellow fever vaccine.

This clonotype occurred a few times. This chain links TRBV11-2 with TRBJ1-5; D may be TRBD1 (6 bases). Germline V gene data show CDR1 as SGHAT and CDR2 as FQNNGV. This CDR3 is 16 amino acids long. The V end was cut by 5 bases, the J end by 2 bases, with 16 bases between. CDR3 sequence (DNA): TGTGCCAGCAGCCACGCCGCAGGGGACGGCAATCAGCCCCAGCATTTT. Amino acids: CASSHAAGDGNQPQHF.

In its sample, this clonotype was seen a few times. The chain combines TRBV6-6 with TRBJ2-5, with 10 bases that match TRBD1. Trimming at V came to 6 bases and at J to 5 bases, leaving 6 bases not matched to a gene. This CDR3 comprises 14 residues. CDR1 is MNHNY, CDR2 SVGAGI, per germline (reference sequence). The CDR3 nucleotides read TGTGCCAGCAGCTACAGGGGACAGGGGGAGACCCAGTACTTC. Translation gives CASSYRGQGETQYF.

The chain couples TRBV5-1 to TRBJ2-1; D call uncertain. Germline V gene lookup returns CDR1 SGHRS and CDR2 YFSETQ. The CDR3 has 15 amino acids. V dropped 2 bases and J dropped 9 bases, with 18 bases sitting between them. CDR3 residues: CASSFFEGSVVEQFF. The CDR3 DNA is TGCGCCAGCAGCTTTTTTGAAGGGTCGGTGGTTGAGCAGTTCTTC.

The gene calls are TRBV10-3 and TRBJ1-2; 7 bases fit TRBD1. The V gene's germline CDR1 is ENHRY and CDR2 SYGVKD. This CDR3 region has 14 residues. V lost 8 bases, J lost 2 bases, and 8 bases stayed unmatched. CDR3 region: CAIWGDSLNYGYTF. The CDR3 DNA reads as TGTGCCATCTGGGGGGACAGTCTCAACTATGGCTACACCTTC.

This clonotype was counted a few times. J is TRBJ2-7 and V is TRBV10-2; D gene uncertain. The CDR3 has 14 amino acids. The germline V gene encodes CDR1 WSHSY and CDR2 SAAADI. V was trimmed by 2 bases and J by 2 bases, leaving 10 bases between them. CDR3 amino acids: CASSEARIAYEQYF. In nucleotides, the CDR3 is TGCGCCAGCAGTGAGGCCAGGATAGCCTACGAGCAGTACTTC.

The chain has TRBV6-5 and TRBJ1-5, with a tentative D call TRBD1 (5 bases). Germline V gene data show CDR1 as MNHEY and CDR2 as SVGAGI. CDR3 length: 20 amino acids. Trimming shortened V by 5 bases and J by 2 bases, and 28 bases separated the two germline ends. The CDR3 spells CASSPRTGSRLIGGNQPQHF. CDR3 sequence (DNA): TGTGCCAGCAGTCCCCGGACGGGGAGTAGGCTAATAGGGGGCAATCAGCCCCAGCATTTT.

At least ten counts were recorded for this clonotype. CDR3 sequence: CASSPGGGYGYTF. The DNA for the CDR3 is TGTGCCAGCAGCCCAGGGGGAGGATATGGCTACACCTTC. V is TRBV7-6 and J is TRBJ1-2; 7 bases line up with TRBD1. The V and J ends lost 5 bases and 5 bases, in that order; junction bases with no gene match: 5. There are 13 residues in the CDR3. Germline V CDR1 and CDR2: SGHVS, FNYEAQ.

This clonotype has a handful of counts. The chain has TRBV7-9 and TRBJ1-2, with D unclear. CDR1 is SEHNR and CDR2 is FQNEAQ in the germline V gene (reference sequence). The CDR3 extends over 11 amino acids. With 8 bases removed from V and 4 bases from J, the gap between germline ends came to 8 bases. In DNA form, the CDR3 reads TGTGCCAGCCTAACCCTCTATGGCTACACCTTC. This gives the protein CASLTLYGYTF. Based on the CDR3 plus reference TRBV7-9 and TRBJ1-2, the full variable domain is DTGVSQNPRHKITKRGQNVTFRCDPISEHNRLYWYRQTLGQGPEFLTYFQNEAQLEKSRLLSDRFSAERPKGSFSTLEIQRTEQGDSAMYLCASLTLYGYTFGSGTRLTVV.

In this sample, this clonotype turned up a few times. This rearrangement joins TRBV12-3 or TRBV12-4 to TRBJ1-4, with TRBD1 as a possible D gene (6 bases). CDR3 size: 14 residues. V shed 8 bases and J shed 7 bases, with 17 bases lying between them. CDR3 amino acids: CASSIGGALEKLFF. The CDR3 DNA is TGTGCCAGCTCTATAGGGGGGGCCCTTGAAAAACTGTTTTTT.

This clonotype was observed a few times. V gene TRBV20-1 combines with J gene TRBJ2-2, with a weak D call TRBD1 (5 bases). CDR3 length equals 14 residues. The V end lost 0 bases, the J end lost 4 bases, and 9 bases lay between the germline ends. Germline V gene lookup returns CDR1 DFQATT and CDR2 SNEGSKA (reference sequence). CDR3 in DNA: TGCAGTGCTAGAGATCTACAGGTCACCGGGGAGCTGTTTTTT. This codes for CSARDLQVTGELFF.

This clonotype was counted between two and nine times. V gene TRBV12-3 or TRBV12-4 combines with J gene TRBJ1-3; 7 bases align to TRBD1. This CDR3 is built from 13 residues. The V and J ends lost 4 bases and 7 bases, in that order; junction bases with no gene match: 4. The CDR3 spells CASSSGGWNTIYF. The CDR3 DNA reads as TGTGCCAGCAGTTCAGGGGGTTGGAACACCATATATTTT.

The sample holds a few counts of this clonotype. The V call is TRBV7-6, the J call TRBJ2-2, with D maybe TRBD2 (6 bases). Trimming cost V 11 bases and J 1 base, with 14 bases left between them. The CDR3 has 14 residues. CDR1 is SGHVS, CDR2 FNYEAQ, per germline. CDR3 DNA sequence: TGTGCCGGAAAGTTCGGGGGGAACACCGGGGAGCTGTTTTTT. The encoded protein is CAGKFGGNTGELFF.

This clonotype was counted at least ten times. The chain's CDR3 is CASSLAGLLNTEAFF. The CDR3 nucleotides are TGTGCCAGCAGCTTAGCCGGACTGCTGAACACTGAAGCTTTCTTT. The chain combines TRBV11-2 with TRBJ1-1, with no clear D. The CDR3 covers 15 residues. Per the germline V gene, CDR1 is SGHAT and CDR2 is FQNNGV. Trimming stripped 1 base from V and 0 bases from J, with 9 bases between.

This CDR3 is CASTDVGANYGYTF. The CDR3, as DNA: TGTGCCAGCACCGATGTGGGGGCAAACTATGGCTACACCTTC. The genes are TRBV2 and TRBJ1-2; D might be TRBD1 (6 bases). Trimming removed 7 bases from V and 2 bases from J, with 14 bases in between. Germline V gene lookup returns CDR1 SNHLY and CDR2 FYNNEI. This CDR3 is built from 14 residues.

The chain has TRBV20-1 and TRBJ2-1; perhaps TRBD1 as D (5 bases). The germline gives CDR1 DFQATT, CDR2 SNEGSKA (reference sequence). Trimming cost V 3 bases and J 7 bases, with 7 bases left between them. The CDR3 totals 11 residues. DNA for the CDR3: TGCAGTGCTAGCCCAGGGAATGAGCAGTTCTTC. This gives the protein CSASPGNEQFF.

The V and J genes are TRBV5-1 and TRBJ1-1; D is ambiguous. This CDR3 comprises 13 residues. CDR1 and CDR2 (germline): SGHRS, YFSETQ. Trimming stripped 0 bases from V and 6 bases from J, with 9 bases between. The CDR3 nucleotides read TGCGCCAGCAGCTTGGGGTTAGCAGCTGAAGCTTTCTTT. Translating gives CASSLGLAAEAFF. Using reference TRBV5-1 and TRBJ1-1 for the parts outside the CDR3, the full variable domain is KAGVTQTPRYLIKTRGQQVTLSCSPISGHRSVSWYQQTPGQGLQFLFEYFSETQRNKGNFPGRFSGRQFSNSRSEMNVSTLELGDSALYLCASSLGLAAEAFFGQGTRLTVV.

This rearrangement joins TRBV29-1 to TRBJ2-2; the D is unclear. V lost 6 bases and J lost 2, with 10 bases in between. The CDR3 runs 13 residues. The germline V gene encodes CDR1 SQVTM and CDR2 ANQGSEA. For the CDR3, the DNA is TGCAGCGTATGGGTGGGAAACACCGGGGAGCTGTTTTTT. Translation gives CSVWVGNTGELFF.

This clonotype has more than one count but fewer than ten. The V call is TRBV5-4, the J call TRBJ2-5; 10 bases fit TRBD1. J lost 5 bases, V lost 7 bases, and 2 bases had no gene match. The CDR3 is 12 amino acids. The germline V gene encodes CDR1 SGHNT and CDR2 YYREEE (reference sequence). The CDR3 sequence is CASRQGAETQYF. The CDR3 DNA reads as TGTGCCAGCCGACAGGGGGCTGAGACCCAGTACTTC.

This clonotype was seen many times. V usage is TRBV5-1 and J usage is TRBJ2-1; perhaps D is TRBD1 or TRBD2 (6 bases each). The CDR3 spans 16 residues. V lost 0 bases and J lost 2, with 12 bases in between. Germline CDR1 is SGHRS and CDR2 is YFSETQ. Written as DNA, the CDR3 is TGCGCCAGCAGCTTGGCCCCGGGGGCGGCCTACAATGAGCAGTTCTTC. Translation gives CASSLAPGAAYNEQFF.

The rearrangement joins TRBV5-1 to TRBJ2-7, with 8 positions matching TRBD1. The CDR3 runs to 13 residues. Losses at the gene ends were 4 bases for V and 6 bases for J; bases not matched to a gene: 6. Per germline, CDR1 SGHRS and CDR2 YFSETQ. The CDR3 DNA reads as TGCGCCAGCAGCGGAACAGGGGGAGTCGAGCAGTACTTC. This sequence encodes CASSGTGGVEQYF.

This clonotype was picked up a small number of times. The chain uses TRBV29-1 and TRBJ2-7; no definite D call. V was trimmed by 4 bases and J by 6 bases, leaving 7 bases between them. Germline lookup yields CDR1 SQVTM and CDR2 ANQGSEA. The CDR3 length is 10 residues. The DNA for the CDR3 is TGCAGCGTTGGGGGTATCGAGCAGTACTTC. Residues: CSVGGIEQYF.

About this clonotype itself: A clone one base away is much larger, so this may be a read error. CDR3 in amino acids: CASSPGGTQYF. CDR3 DNA: TGTGCCAGCAGTCCGGGGGGGACCCAGTACTTC. The chain combines TRBV12-3 or TRBV12-4 with TRBJ2-5, with 7 bases that match TRBD2. The J segment lost 7 bases and the V segment lost 5 bases, leaving 1 base of the junction unmatched. CDR3 length: 11 residues.

There are a few counts of this clonotype. The V call is TRBV14, the J call TRBJ2-5; 7 nucleotides align to TRBD2. The CDR3 spans 15 residues. V gave up 4 bases and J gave up 4 bases; unmatched junction bases: 9. Germline loops: CDR1 SGHDN, CDR2 FVKESK. This CDR3 is CASSPARGVRETQYF. CDR3 nucleotides: TGTGCCAGCAGCCCCGCCCGGGGGGTGCGAGAGACCCAGTACTTC.

This chain uses TRBV4-1 with TRBJ2-7; the match to TRBD1 covers 11 bases. The CDR3 length is 15 residues. In germline, CDR1 is MGHRA, CDR2 YSYEKL. The trim removed 3 bases at V and 6 bases at J, leaving 7 bases unmatched. The CDR3 region is CASSQDWTGGAEQYV. Written as DNA, the CDR3 is TGCGCCAGCAGCCAGGATTGGACAGGGGGCGCCGAGCAGTACGTC.

This clonotype appeared a few times. V is TRBV7-3 and J is TRBJ2-1, with a tentative D call TRBD1 (5 bases). The germline CDR1 and CDR2 sequences are SGHTA and FQGTGA. Trimming shortened V by 2 bases and J by 4 bases, and 12 bases separated the two germline ends. The CDR3 length is 15 residues. The CDR3 bases are TGTGCCAGCAGCTTAGGGTGGGGCTATTACAATGAGCAGTTCTTC. It is translated as CASSLGWGYYNEQFF.

This rearrangement joins TRBV7-8 to TRBJ2-1; 7 positions match TRBD1. Germline V CDR1 and CDR2: SGHVS, FQNEAQ. The CDR3 consists of 15 residues. The ends lost 5 bases at V and 2 bases at J; junction bases unmatched: 6. CDR3 in DNA: TGTGCCAGCAGCCATAAGGGGGCAGCCTACAATGAGCAGTTCTTC. It is translated as CASSHKGAAYNEQFF.

This clonotype was counted many times. The genes are TRBV7-2 and TRBJ1-6; 7 bases line up with TRBD1. V gave up 7 bases and J gave up 5 bases; unmatched junction bases: 8. The CDR3 extends over 15 amino acids. The germline V gene has CDR1 SGHTA and CDR2 FQGNSA. The CDR3 here is CASNQRDRNNSPLHF. CDR3 DNA: TGTGCCAGCAACCAAAGGGACAGAAATAATTCACCCCTCCACTTT.

The V call is TRBV9, the J call TRBJ2-7; 9 positions match TRBD1. V shed 0 bases and J 2 bases; nucleotides not matched to a gene: 3. The CDR3 is 15 amino acids. Germline CDR1 reads SGDLS; CDR2 reads YYNGEE. The CDR3 spells CASSVGGTGTYEQYF. In DNA, the CDR3 is TGTGCCAGCAGCGTAGGTGGGACAGGGACCTACGAGCAGTACTTC.

The gene calls are TRBV5-1 and TRBJ2-3; 14 nucleotides agree with TRBD2. V was clipped by 3 bases and J by 2 bases; unmatched bases: 5. In germline, CDR1 is SGHRS, CDR2 YFSETQ. CDR3 length equals 17 residues. In nucleotides, the CDR3 is TGCGCCAGCAGCTGGGGACTAGCGGGGGCTATCACAGATACGCAGTATTTT. Its translation is CASSWGLAGAITDTQYF.

This clonotype appeared a few times. The J gene is TRBJ2-3, the V gene TRBV28, with 8 bases lining up with TRBD1. The germline V gene has CDR1 MDHEN and CDR2 SYDVKM. This CDR3 is 15 amino acids long. After removal of 3 bases from V and 2 bases from J, the junction contained 4 bases not matched to a gene. The CDR3 DNA is TGTGCCAGCAGTTTTGGGGACAGGATCACAGATACGCAGTATTTT. This sequence encodes CASSFGDRITDTQYF.

CDR3 in DNA: TGTGCCAGCAGCCAAGCCGGTACAGATACGCAGTATTTT. Residues: CASSQAGTDTQYF. The chain joins TRBV3-1 to TRBJ2-3; D is unresolved. Germline CDR1 LGHDT, CDR2 YNNKEL (reference sequence). CDR3 length: 13 amino acids. The V end was cut by 1 base, the J end by 3 bases, with 5 bases between.